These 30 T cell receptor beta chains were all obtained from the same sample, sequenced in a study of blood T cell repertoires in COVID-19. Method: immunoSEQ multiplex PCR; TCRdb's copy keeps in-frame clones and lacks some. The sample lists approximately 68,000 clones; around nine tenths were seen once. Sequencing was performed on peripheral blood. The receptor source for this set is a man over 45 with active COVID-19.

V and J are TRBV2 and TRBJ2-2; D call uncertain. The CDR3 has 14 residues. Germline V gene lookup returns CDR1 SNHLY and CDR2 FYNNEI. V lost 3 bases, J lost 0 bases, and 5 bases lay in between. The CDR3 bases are TGTGCCAGCAGTGACAGGCCGAACACCGGGGAGCTGTTTTTT. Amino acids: CASSDRPNTGELFF.

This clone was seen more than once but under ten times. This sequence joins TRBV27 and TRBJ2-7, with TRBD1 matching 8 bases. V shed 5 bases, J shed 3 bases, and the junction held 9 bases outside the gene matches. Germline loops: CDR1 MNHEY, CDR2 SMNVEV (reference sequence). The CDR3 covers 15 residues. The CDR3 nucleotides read TGTGCCAGCAGTCTGGGGCGGACAGGGTACTACGAGCAGTACTTC. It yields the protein CASSLGRTGYYEQYF.

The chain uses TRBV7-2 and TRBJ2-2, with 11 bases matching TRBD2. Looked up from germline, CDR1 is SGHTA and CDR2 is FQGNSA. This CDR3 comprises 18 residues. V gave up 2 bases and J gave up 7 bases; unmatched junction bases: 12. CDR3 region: CASSLRPQLAGAIGELFF. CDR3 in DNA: TGTGCCAGCAGCTTAAGGCCCCAACTAGCGGGAGCTATCGGGGAGCTGTTTTTT.

CDR3 protein: CASSPYGTSGANVLTF. CDR3 nucleotides: TGTGCCAGCAGCCCCTATGGTACCTCTGGGGCCAACGTCCTGACTTTC. The rearrangement joins TRBV27 to TRBJ2-6; D remains unclear. Germline CDR1 MNHEY, CDR2 SMNVEV (reference sequence). The CDR3 length is 16 residues. Deletions cut 6 bases from V and 0 bases from J, with 12 bases between.

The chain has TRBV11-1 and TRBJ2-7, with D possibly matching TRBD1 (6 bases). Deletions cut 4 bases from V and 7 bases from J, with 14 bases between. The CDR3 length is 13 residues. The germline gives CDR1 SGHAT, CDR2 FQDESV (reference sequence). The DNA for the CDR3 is TGTGCCAGCAGCTGGGACAAGTCTAGTGAGCAGTACTTC. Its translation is CASSWDKSSEQYF.

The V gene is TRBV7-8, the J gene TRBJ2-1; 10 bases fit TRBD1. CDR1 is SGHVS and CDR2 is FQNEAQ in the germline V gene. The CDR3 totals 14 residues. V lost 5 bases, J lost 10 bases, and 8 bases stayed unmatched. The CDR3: CASSRDRGHREQFF. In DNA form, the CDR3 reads TGTGCCAGCAGCCGAGACAGGGGGCATAGGGAGCAGTTCTTC.

The CDR3 reads CASSEYIEGSGELFF. The CDR3 coding sequence is TGTGCCAGCAGTGAATATATTGAGGGCTCCGGGGAGCTGTTTTTT. The chain is built from TRBV25-1 and TRBJ2-2; a possible D gene is TRBD2 (5 bases). Germline V CDR1 and CDR2: MGHDK, SYGVNS. The CDR3 runs 15 residues. With 0 bases removed from V and 6 bases from J, the gap between germline ends came to 11 bases. Full variable domain (missing parts from reference TRBV25-1 and TRBJ2-2): EADIYQTPRYLVIGTGKKITLECSQTMGHDKMYWYQQDPGMELHLIHYSYGVNSTEKGDLSSESTVSRIRTEHFPLTLESARPSHTSQYLCASSEYIEGSGELFFGEGSRLTVL.

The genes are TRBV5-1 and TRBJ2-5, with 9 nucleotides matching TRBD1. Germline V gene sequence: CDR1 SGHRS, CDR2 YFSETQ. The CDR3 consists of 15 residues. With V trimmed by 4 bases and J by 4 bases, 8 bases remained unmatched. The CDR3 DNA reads TGCGCCAGCAGCCTCAGACAGGGGGAGGGAGAGACCCAGTACTTC. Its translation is CASSLRQGEGETQYF.

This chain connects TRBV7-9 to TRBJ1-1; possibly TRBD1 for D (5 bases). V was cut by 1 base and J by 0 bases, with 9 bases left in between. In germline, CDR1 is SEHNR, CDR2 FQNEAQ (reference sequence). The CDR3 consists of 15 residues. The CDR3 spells CASSLGGALNTEAFF. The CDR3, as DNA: TGTGCCAGCAGCTTAGGTGGGGCGCTGAACACTGAAGCTTTCTTT.

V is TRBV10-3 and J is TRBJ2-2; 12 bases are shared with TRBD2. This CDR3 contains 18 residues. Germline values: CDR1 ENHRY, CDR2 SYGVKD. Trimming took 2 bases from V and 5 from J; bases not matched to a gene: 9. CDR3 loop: CAISELRPSGRGTGELFF. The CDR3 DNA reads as TGTGCCATCAGTGAGCTCCGGCCTAGCGGGAGGGGGACCGGGGAGCTGTTTTTT.

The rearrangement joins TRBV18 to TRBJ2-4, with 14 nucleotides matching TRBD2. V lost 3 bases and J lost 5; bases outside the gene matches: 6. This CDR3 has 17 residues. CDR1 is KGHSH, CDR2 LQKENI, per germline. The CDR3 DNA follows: TGTGCCAGCTCACCCCTGGGACTAGCGGGGGAGGAAAACATTCAGTACTTC. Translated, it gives CASSPLGLAGEENIQYF. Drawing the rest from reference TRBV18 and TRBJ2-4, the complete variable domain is NAGVMQNPRHLVRRRGQEARLRCSPMKGHSHVYWYRQLPEEGLKFMVYLQKENIIDESGMPKERFSAEFPKEGPSILRIQQVVRGDSAAYFCASSPLGLAGEENIQYFGAGTRLSVL.

The CDR3 sequence is CASSQRTSENTGELFF. In DNA, the CDR3 is TGCGCCAGCAGCCAACGGACTAGCGAGAACACCGGGGAGCTGTTTTTT. The J gene is TRBJ2-2, the V gene TRBV4-1, with 9 positions matching TRBD2. CDR3 length equals 16 residues. J gave up 1 base and V 2 bases, and 2 bases lay outside the gene matches. Looked up from germline, CDR1 is MGHRA and CDR2 is YSYEKL.

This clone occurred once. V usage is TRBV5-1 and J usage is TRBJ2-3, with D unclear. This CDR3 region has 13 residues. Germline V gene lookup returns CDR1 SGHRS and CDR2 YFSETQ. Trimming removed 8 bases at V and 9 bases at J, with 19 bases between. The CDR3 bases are TGCGCCAGTAACCGGTCCCCAGAGGAGACGCAGTATTTT. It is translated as CASNRSPEETQYF.

This CDR3 reads CAWRQGWGTEAFF. In nucleotides, the CDR3 is TGTGCCTGGCGGCAGGGTTGGGGCACTGAAGCTTTCTTT. The rearrangement joins TRBV30 to TRBJ1-1; TRBD1 is a possible D gene (5 bases). Trimming pared 5 bases from V and 4 bases from J, leaving 14 bases between. This CDR3 has 13 amino acids. The V gene's germline CDR1 is GTSNPN and CDR2 SVGIG (reference sequence).

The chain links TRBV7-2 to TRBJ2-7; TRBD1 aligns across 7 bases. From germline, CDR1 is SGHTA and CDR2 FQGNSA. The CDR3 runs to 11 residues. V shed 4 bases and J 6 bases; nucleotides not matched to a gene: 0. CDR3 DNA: TGTGCCAGCAGCTGGACAGGCGAGCAGTACTTC. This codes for CASSWTGEQYF.

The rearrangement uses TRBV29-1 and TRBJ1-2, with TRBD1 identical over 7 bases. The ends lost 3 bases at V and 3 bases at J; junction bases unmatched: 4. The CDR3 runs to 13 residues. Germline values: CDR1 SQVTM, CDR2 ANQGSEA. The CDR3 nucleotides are TGCAGCGTTGACCGGGACAGTGACTATGGCTACACCTTC. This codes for CSVDRDSDYGYTF.

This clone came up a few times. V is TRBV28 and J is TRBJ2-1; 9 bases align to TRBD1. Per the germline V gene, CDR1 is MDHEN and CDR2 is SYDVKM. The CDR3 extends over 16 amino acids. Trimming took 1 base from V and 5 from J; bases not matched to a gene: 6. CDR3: CASSLFGQGSNNEQFF. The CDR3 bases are TGTGCCAGCAGTTTATTCGGACAGGGGTCCAACAATGAGCAGTTCTTC.

The CDR3 DNA follows: TGTGCCAGCAGCGCCCCCCGAGGGGGACAGGGGGCCTCCGGGGAGCTGTTTTTT. It is translated as CASSAPRGGQGASGELFF. The chain links TRBV9 to TRBJ2-2; 12 bases line up with TRBD1. The CDR3 is 18 amino acids. After removal of 3 bases from V and 6 bases from J, the junction contained 12 bases not matched to a gene. Germline CDR1 reads SGDLS; CDR2 reads YYNGEE. The full variable domain, rest sourced from reference TRBV9 and TRBJ2-2, is DSGVTQTPKHLITATGQRVTLRCSPRSGDLSVYWYQQSLDQGLQFLIQYYNGEERAKGNILERFSAQQFPDLHSELNLSSLELGDSALYFCASSAPRGGQGASGELFFGEGSRLTVL.

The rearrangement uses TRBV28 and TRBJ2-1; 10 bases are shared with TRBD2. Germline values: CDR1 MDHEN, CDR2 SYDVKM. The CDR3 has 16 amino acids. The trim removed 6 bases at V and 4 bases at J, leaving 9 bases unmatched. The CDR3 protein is CASRAQAGGPYNEQFF. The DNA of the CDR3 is TGTGCCAGCAGGGCTCAAGCGGGAGGGCCTTACAATGAGCAGTTCTTC.

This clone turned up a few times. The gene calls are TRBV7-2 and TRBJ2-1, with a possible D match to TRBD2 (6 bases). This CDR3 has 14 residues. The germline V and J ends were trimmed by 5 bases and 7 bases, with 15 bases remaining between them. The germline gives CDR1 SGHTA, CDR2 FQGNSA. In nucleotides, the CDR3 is TGTGCCAGCAGCCCCCCCGGGACTGGGAATGAGCAGTTCTTC. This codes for CASSPPGTGNEQFF.

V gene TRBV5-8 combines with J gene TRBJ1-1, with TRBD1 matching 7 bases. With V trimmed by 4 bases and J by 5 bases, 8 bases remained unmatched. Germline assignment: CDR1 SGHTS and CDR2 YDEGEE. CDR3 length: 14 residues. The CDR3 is CASSHRGQGTEAFF. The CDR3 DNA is TGTGCCAGCAGCCATAGGGGGCAGGGGACTGAAGCTTTCTTT.

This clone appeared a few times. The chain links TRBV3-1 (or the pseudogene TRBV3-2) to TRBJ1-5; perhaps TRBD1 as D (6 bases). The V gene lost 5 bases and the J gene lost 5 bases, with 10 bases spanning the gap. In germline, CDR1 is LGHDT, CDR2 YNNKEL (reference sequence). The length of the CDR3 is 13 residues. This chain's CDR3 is CASSDNRDQPQHF. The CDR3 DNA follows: TGTGCCAGCAGCGATAACAGGGATCAGCCCCAGCATTTT.

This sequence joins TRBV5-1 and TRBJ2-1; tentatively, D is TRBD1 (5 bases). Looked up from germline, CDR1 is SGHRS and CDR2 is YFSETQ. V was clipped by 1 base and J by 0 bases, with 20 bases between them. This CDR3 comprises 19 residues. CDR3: CASSLPSMTDQDSYNEQFF. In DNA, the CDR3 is TGCGCCAGCAGCTTGCCTTCTATGACAGACCAAGACTCCTACAATGAGCAGTTCTTC.

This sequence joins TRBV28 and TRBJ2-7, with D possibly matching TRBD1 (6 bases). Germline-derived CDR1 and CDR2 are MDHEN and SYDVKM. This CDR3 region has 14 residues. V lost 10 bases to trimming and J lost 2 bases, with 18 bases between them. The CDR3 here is CATFRDIGPYEQYF. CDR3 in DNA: TGTGCCACCTTCCGGGACATCGGCCCCTACGAGCAGTACTTC.

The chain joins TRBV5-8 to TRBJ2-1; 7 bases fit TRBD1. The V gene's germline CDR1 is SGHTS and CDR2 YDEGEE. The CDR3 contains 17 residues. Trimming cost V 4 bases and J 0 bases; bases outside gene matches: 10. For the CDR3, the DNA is TGTGCCAGCAGCCGTCCAGACAGGGCCTACTCCTACAATGAGCAGTTCTTC. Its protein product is CASSRPDRAYSYNEQFF.

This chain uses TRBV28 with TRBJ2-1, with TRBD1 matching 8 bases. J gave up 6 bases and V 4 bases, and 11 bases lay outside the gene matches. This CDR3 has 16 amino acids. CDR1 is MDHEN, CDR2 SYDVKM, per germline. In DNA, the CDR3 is TGTGCCAGCAGTTCACCCCGTCAGGGGGCAAGCAATGAGCAGTTCTTC. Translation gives CASSSPRQGASNEQFF.

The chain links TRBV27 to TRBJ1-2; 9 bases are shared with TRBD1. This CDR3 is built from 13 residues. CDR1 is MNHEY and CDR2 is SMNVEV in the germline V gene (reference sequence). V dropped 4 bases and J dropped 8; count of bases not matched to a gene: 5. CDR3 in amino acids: CASSWTGVEGYTF. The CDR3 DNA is TGTGCCAGCAGTTGGACAGGGGTAGAAGGCTACACCTTC.

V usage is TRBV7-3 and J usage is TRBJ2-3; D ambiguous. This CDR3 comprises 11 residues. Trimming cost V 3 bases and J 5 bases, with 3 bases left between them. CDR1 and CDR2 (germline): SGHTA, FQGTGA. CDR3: CASSFQDTQYF. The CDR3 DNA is TGTGCCAGCAGCTTCCAAGATACGCAGTATTTT.

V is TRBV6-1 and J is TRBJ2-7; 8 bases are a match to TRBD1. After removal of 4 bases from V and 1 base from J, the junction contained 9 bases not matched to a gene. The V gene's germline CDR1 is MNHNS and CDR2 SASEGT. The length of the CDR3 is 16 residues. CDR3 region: CASSGDRLGVSYEQYF. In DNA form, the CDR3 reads TGTGCCAGCAGTGGGGACAGGCTGGGGGTTTCCTACGAGCAGTACTTC.

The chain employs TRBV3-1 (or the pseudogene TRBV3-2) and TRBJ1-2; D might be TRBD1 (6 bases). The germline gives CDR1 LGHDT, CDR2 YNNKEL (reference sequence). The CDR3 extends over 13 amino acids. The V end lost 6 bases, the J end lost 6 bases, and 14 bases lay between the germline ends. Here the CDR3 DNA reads TGTGCCAGCAGTCTCACAGGGCCCCATGGCTACACCTTC. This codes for CASSLTGPHGYTF.